Listed below are T cell receptor beta chains from one sample, sequenced in a study of blood T cell repertoires in COVID-19. Assay used: immunoSEQ multiplex PCR; TCRdb lists only in-frame clones, some missing. The data show approximately 98,000 clones, over 80% seen once. Sequences were obtained from peripheral blood. The receptors were gathered from a woman in her 70s with acute or convalescent COVID-19. Both conserved end residues are part of each CDR3. A D gene is named only where the DNA matches it firmly. The listing skips clone size in some rows; elsewhere it reads once, few, many or a size class.

clone_size: once
v_call: TRBV6-6
j_call: TRBJ1-1
d_call: TRBD1
cdr3_aa: CASSQGEKITEAFF
cdr3_nt: TGTGCCAGCAGTCAGGGGGAGAAGATAACTGAAGCTTTCTTT

clone_size: -
v_call: TRBV28
j_call: TRBJ1-2
d_call: -
cdr3_aa: CASSLPQVYGYTF
cdr3_nt: TGTGCCAGCAGTTTACCACAGGTCTATGGCTACACCTTC

clone_size: -
v_call: TRBV14
j_call: TRBJ1-2
d_call: -
cdr3_aa: CASSQETTVGPNYGYTF
cdr3_nt: TGTGCCAGCAGCCAAGAGACGACGGTGGGGCCGAACTATGGCTACACCTTC

clone_size: -
v_call: TRBV10-3
j_call: TRBJ1-2
d_call: -
cdr3_aa: CAIRGSDSNTYGYTF
cdr3_nt: TGTGCCATCAGGGGTTCGGACAGCAATACCTATGGCTACACCTTC

clone_size: -
v_call: TRBV24-1
j_call: TRBJ2-3
d_call: TRBD1
cdr3_aa: CATSATGGSTDTQYF
cdr3_nt: TGTGCCACCTCCGCGACAGGGGGCTCCACAGATACGCAGTATTTT

clone_size: -
v_call: TRBV11-2
j_call: TRBJ2-5
d_call: TRBD1
cdr3_aa: CASSLGSGGETQYF
cdr3_nt: TGTGCCAGCAGCTTAGGGTCAGGGGGAGAGACCCAGTACTTC

clone_size: -
v_call: TRBV28
j_call: TRBJ1-1
d_call: TRBD1
cdr3_aa: CASSSPGTGGTEAFF
cdr3_nt: TGTGCCAGCAGTTCCCCCGGGACAGGGGGAACTGAAGCTTTCTTT

clone_size: -
v_call: TRBV6-5
j_call: TRBJ1-3
d_call: -
cdr3_aa: CASRWDTSSGNTIYF
cdr3_nt: TGTGCCAGCAGATGGGACACGAGCTCTGGAAACACCATATATTTT

clone_size: -
v_call: TRBV7-2
j_call: TRBJ2-3
d_call: -
cdr3_aa: CASSTGQWSGTDTQYF
cdr3_nt: TGTGCCAGCAGCACCGGACAGTGGTCGGGCACAGATACGCAGTATTTT

clone_size: few
v_call: TRBV7-3
j_call: TRBJ2-1
d_call: TRBD2
cdr3_aa: CASSPLTSVGPSYNEQFF
cdr3_nt: TGTGCCAGCAGCCCATTGACTAGCGTAGGCCCATCCTACAATGAGCAGTTCTTC

clone_size: -
v_call: TRBV11-2
j_call: TRBJ2-1
d_call: TRBD2
cdr3_aa: CASSFGGGYNEQFF
cdr3_nt: TGTGCCAGCAGCTTTGGGGGGGGTTACAATGAGCAGTTCTTC

clone_size: -
v_call: TRBV15
j_call: TRBJ2-5
d_call: -
cdr3_aa: CATSRVDQETQYF
cdr3_nt: TGTGCCACCAGCAGAGTAGACCAAGAGACCCAGTACTTC

clone_size: once
v_call: TRBV4-2
j_call: TRBJ2-6
d_call: -
cdr3_aa: CASSQDRGAGANVLTF
cdr3_nt: TGTGCCAGCAGCCAAGATCGGGGAGCCGGGGCCAACGTCCTGACTTTC

clone_size: -
v_call: TRBV7-6
j_call: TRBJ1-5
d_call: TRBD1
cdr3_aa: CASSPGQVTSNQPQHF
cdr3_nt: TGTGCCAGCAGCCCGGGACAGGTTACCAGCAATCAGCCCCAGCATTTT

clone_size: -
v_call: TRBV28
j_call: TRBJ1-2
d_call: TRBD1
cdr3_aa: CASSGQGRGDYGYTF
cdr3_nt: TGTGCCAGCAGTGGACAGGGCAGAGGTGACTATGGCTACACCTTC

clone_size: -
v_call: TRBV28
j_call: TRBJ2-1
d_call: TRBD1
cdr3_aa: CASSETGGEQFF
cdr3_nt: TGTGCCAGCAGCGAAACAGGGGGTGAGCAGTTCTTC

clone_size: -
v_call: TRBV5-6
j_call: TRBJ1-1
d_call: -
cdr3_aa: CASHDGPVMEAFF
cdr3_nt: TGTGCCAGCCACGATGGGCCAGTCATGGAAGCTTTCTTT

clone_size: -
v_call: TRBV2
j_call: TRBJ1-2
d_call: -
cdr3_aa: CASSEDYTGSYGYTF
cdr3_nt: TGTGCCAGCAGTGAAGATTATACAGGGTCGTATGGCTACACCTTC

clone_size: -
v_call: TRBV5-1
j_call: TRBJ2-1
d_call: -
cdr3_aa: CASSPGHRYNEQFF
cdr3_nt: TGCGCCAGCAGCCCGGGACACCGCTACAATGAGCAGTTCTTC

clone_size: -
v_call: TRBV4-2
j_call: TRBJ2-5
d_call: TRBD1
cdr3_aa: CASSQGDRESETQYF
cdr3_nt: TGTGCCAGCAGCCAAGGGGACAGGGAGTCAGAGACCCAGTACTTC

clone_size: -
v_call: TRBV9
j_call: TRBJ2-5
d_call: TRBD2
cdr3_aa: CASSVEAGANQETQYF
cdr3_nt: TGTGCCAGCAGCGTAGAGGCGGGAGCGAACCAAGAGACCCAGTACTTC

clone_size: -
v_call: TRBV27
j_call: TRBJ2-5
d_call: TRBD2
cdr3_aa: CASSLGLAGTETQYF
cdr3_nt: TGTGCCAGCAGTTTAGGGCTAGCGGGGACAGAGACCCAGTACTTC

clone_size: -
v_call: TRBV5-1
j_call: TRBJ2-1
d_call: TRBD1
cdr3_aa: CASSRGQGGNEQFF
cdr3_nt: TGCGCCAGCAGCCGAGGACAGGGTGGCAATGAGCAGTTCTTC

clone_size: -
v_call: TRBV2
j_call: TRBJ2-5
d_call: -
cdr3_aa: CASSDTGKPGETQYF
cdr3_nt: TGTGCCAGCAGCGATACAGGGAAACCTGGAGAGACCCAGTACTTC

clone_size: -
v_call: TRBV6-5
j_call: TRBJ1-2
d_call: TRBD1
cdr3_aa: CASSYHGTGVYGYTF
cdr3_nt: TGTGCCAGCAGTTACCATGGGACAGGCGTCTATGGCTACACCTTC

clone_size: -
v_call: TRBV18
j_call: TRBJ1-4
d_call: -
cdr3_aa: CATNIGGLGEKLFF
cdr3_nt: TGTGCCACCAACATTGGGGGCTTAGGTGAAAAACTGTTTTTT

clone_size: -
v_call: TRBV6-5
j_call: TRBJ2-1
d_call: TRBD2
cdr3_aa: CASSIAGLVNEQFF
cdr3_nt: TGTGCCAGCAGCATAGCGGGCTTGGTCAATGAGCAGTTCTTC

clone_size: -
v_call: TRBV28
j_call: TRBJ1-4
d_call: TRBD1
cdr3_aa: CASSRSGTGMVANEKLFF
cdr3_nt: TGTGCCAGCAGCCGTTCCGGGACAGGGATGGTGGCTAATGAAAAACTGTTTTTT

clone_size: -
v_call: TRBV7-8
j_call: TRBJ1-2
d_call: -
cdr3_aa: CASSPGGLYGYTF
cdr3_nt: TGTGCCAGCAGCCCGGGAGGTCTCTATGGCTACACCTTC

clone_size: -
v_call: TRBV6-1
j_call: TRBJ1-2
d_call: TRBD1
cdr3_aa: CASSEDRGIYGYTF
cdr3_nt: TGTGCCAGCAGTGAAGACAGGGGGATTTATGGCTACACCTTC

clone_size: -
v_call: TRBV9
j_call: TRBJ1-2
d_call: -
cdr3_aa: CASSSPRSGEGRRGYTF
cdr3_nt: TGTGCCAGCAGCTCACCCCGGAGCGGGGAGGGGAGAAGGGGCTACACCTTC